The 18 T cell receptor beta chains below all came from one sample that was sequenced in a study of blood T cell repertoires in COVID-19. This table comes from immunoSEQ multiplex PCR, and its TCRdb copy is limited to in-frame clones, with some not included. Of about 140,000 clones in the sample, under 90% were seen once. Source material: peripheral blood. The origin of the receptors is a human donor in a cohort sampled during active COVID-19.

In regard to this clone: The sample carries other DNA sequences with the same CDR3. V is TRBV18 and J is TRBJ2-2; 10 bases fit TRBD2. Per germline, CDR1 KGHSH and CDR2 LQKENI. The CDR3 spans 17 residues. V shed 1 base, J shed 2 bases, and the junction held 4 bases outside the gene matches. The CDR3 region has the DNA TGTGCCAGCTCACCACTAGCGGGGGGACGAAACACCGGGGAGCTGTTTTTT. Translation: CASSPLAGGRNTGELFF.

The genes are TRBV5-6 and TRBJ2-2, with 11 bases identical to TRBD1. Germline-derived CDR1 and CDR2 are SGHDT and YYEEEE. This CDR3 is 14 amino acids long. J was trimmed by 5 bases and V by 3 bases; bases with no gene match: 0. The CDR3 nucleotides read TGTGCCAGCAGCTGGGACAGGGGGACCGGGGAGCTGTTTTTT. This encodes CASSWDRGTGELFF.

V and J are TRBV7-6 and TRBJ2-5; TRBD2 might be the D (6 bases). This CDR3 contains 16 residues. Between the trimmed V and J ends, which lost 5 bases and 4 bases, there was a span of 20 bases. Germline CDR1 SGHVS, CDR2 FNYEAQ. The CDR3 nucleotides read TGTGCCAGCAGCAAACGGAGGGATATCGCACGAGAGACCCAGTACTTC. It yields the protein CASSKRRDIARETQYF.

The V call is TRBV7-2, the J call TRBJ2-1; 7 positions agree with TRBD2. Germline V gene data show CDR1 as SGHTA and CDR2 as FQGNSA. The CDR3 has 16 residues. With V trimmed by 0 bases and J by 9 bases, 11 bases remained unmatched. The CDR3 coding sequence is TGTGCCAGCAGCTTAGCCGGAGCGGGGTTTGTTCGTGAGCAGTTCTTC. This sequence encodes CASSLAGAGFVREQFF.

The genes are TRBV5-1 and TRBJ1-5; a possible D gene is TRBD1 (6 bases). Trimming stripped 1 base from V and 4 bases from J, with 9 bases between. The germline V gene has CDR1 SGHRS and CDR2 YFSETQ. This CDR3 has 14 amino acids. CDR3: CASSLSGANQPQHF. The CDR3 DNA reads TGCGCCAGCAGCTTGTCAGGGGCGAATCAGCCCCAGCATTTT.

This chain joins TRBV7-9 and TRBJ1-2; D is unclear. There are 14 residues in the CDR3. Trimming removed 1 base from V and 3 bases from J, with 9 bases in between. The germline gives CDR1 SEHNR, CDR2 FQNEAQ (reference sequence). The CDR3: CASSLGVTYYGYTF. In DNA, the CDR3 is TGTGCCAGCAGCTTAGGAGTGACTTACTATGGCTACACCTTC. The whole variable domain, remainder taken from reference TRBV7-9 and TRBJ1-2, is DTGVSQNPRHKITKRGQNVTFRCDPISEHNRLYWYRQTLGQGPEFLTYFQNEAQLEKSRLLSDRFSAERPKGSFSTLEIQRTEQGDSAMYLCASSLGVTYYGYTFGSGTRLTVV.

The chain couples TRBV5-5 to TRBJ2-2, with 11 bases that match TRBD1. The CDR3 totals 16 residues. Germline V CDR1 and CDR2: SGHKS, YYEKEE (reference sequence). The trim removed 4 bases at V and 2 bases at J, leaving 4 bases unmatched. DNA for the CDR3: TGTGCCAGCAGCGCGGGACAGGGGGTAAACACCGGGGAGCTGTTTTTT. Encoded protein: CASSAGQGVNTGELFF.

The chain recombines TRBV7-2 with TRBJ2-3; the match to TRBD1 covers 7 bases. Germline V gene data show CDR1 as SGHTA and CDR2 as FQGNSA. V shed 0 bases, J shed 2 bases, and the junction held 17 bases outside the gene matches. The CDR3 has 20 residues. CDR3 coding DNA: TGTGCCAGCAGCTTAGCAGGACAGGTCGGGTTATCATCTTACACAGATACGCAGTATTTT. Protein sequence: CASSLAGQVGLSSYTDTQYF.

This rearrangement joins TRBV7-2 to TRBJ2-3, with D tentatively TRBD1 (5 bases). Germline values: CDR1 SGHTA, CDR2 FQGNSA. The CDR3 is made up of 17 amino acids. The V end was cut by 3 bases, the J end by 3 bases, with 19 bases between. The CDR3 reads CASSLGLISRVTDTQYF. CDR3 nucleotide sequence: TGTGCCAGCAGCTTGGGATTGATTAGCAGGGTGACAGATACGCAGTATTTT.

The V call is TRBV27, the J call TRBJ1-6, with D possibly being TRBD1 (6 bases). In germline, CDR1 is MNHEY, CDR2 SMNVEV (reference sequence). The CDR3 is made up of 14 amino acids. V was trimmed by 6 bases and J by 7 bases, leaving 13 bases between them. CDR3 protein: CASSSDRLNSPLHF. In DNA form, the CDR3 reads TGTGCCAGCAGCTCAGACAGGCTGAATTCACCCCTCCACTTT.

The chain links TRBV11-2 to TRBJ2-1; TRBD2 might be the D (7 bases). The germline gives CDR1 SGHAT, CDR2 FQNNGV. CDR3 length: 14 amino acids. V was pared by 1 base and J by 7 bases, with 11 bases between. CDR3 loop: CASSLAGGPNEQFF. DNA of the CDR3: TGTGCCAGCAGCTTAGCGGGGGGCCCTAATGAGCAGTTCTTC.

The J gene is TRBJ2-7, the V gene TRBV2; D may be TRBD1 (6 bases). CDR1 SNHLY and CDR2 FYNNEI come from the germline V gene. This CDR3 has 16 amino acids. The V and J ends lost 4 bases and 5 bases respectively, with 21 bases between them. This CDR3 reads CASSGGRGIRRNEQYF. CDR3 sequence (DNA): TGTGCCAGCAGTGGGGGTAGGGGGATCCGGAGGAACGAGCAGTACTTC.

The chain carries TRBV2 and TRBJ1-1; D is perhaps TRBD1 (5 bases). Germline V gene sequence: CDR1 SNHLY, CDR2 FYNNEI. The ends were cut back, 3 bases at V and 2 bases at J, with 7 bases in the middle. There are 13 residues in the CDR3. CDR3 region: CASSDGTNTEAFF. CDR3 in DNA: TGTGCCAGCAGTGACGGGACTAACACTGAAGCTTTCTTT.

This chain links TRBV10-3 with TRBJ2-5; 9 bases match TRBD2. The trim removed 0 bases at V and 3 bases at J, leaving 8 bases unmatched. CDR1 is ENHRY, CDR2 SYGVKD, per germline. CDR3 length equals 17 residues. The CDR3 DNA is TGTGCCATCAGTGAGTCGATCAGCGGGGGGACAAAAGAGACCCAGTACTTC. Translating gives CAISESISGGTKETQYF.

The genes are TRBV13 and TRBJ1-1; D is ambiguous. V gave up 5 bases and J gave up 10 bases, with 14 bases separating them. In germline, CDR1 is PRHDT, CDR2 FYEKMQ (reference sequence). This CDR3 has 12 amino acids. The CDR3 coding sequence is TGTGCCAGCAGCCTCGTTCAGGTTGGAGCTTTCTTT. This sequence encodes CASSLVQVGAFF.

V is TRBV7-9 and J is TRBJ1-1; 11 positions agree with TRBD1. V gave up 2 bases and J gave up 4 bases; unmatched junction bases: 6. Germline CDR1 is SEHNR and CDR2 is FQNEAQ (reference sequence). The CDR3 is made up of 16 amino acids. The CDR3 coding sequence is TGTGCCAGCAGCTTACCCTCCGGGACAGGGGGCACTGAAGCTTTCTTT. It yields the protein CASSLPSGTGGTEAFF.

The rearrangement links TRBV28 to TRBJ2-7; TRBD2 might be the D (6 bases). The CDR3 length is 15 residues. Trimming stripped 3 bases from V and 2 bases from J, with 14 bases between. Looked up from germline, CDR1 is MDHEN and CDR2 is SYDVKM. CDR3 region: CASSLPQRAAYEQYF. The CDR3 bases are TGTGCCAGCAGTTTGCCCCAGCGGGCCGCCTACGAGCAGTACTTC. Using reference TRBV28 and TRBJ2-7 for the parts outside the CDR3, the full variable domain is DVKVTQSSRYLVKRTGEKVFLECVQDMDHENMFWYRQDPGLGLRLIYFSYDVKMKEKGDIPEGYSVSREKKERFSLILESASTNQTSMYLCASSLPQRAAYEQYFGPGTRLTVT.

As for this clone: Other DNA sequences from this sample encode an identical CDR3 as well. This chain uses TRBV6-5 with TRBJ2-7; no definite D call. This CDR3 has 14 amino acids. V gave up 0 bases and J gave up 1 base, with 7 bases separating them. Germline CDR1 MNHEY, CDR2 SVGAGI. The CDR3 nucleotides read TGTGCCAGCAGTTACTCGCGCGGTTCCTACGAGCAGTACTTC. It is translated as CASSYSRGSYEQYF.